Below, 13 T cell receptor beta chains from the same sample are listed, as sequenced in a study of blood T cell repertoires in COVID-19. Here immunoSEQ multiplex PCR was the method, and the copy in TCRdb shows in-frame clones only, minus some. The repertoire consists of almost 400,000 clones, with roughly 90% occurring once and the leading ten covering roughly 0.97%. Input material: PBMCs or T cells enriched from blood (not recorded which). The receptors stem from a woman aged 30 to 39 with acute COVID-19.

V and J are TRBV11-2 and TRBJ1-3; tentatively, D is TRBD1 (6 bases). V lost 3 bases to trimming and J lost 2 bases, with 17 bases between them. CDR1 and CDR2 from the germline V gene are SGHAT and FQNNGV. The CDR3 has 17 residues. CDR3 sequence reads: CASSLDMWGLTGNTIYF. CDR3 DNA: TGTGCCAGCAGCTTGGACATGTGGGGGCTCACTGGAAACACCATATATTTT. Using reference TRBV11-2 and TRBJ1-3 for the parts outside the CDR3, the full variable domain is EAGVAQSPRYKIIEKRQSVAFWCNPISGHATLYWYQQILGQGPKLLIQFQNNGVVDDSQLPKDRFSAERLKGVDSTLKIQPAKLEDSAVYLCASSLDMWGLTGNTIYFGEGSWLTVV.

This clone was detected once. The CDR3: CASSLRQGGEQYF. The CDR3 bases are TGTGCCAGCAGCCTAAGACAGGGGGGCGAGCAGTACTTC. The V and J genes are TRBV7-9 and TRBJ2-7, with TRBD1 identical over 9 bases. This CDR3 is built from 13 residues. Germline values: CDR1 SEHNR, CDR2 FQNEAQ (reference sequence). With 5 bases clipped from V and 6 bases from J, the junction kept 5 bases outside the gene matches.

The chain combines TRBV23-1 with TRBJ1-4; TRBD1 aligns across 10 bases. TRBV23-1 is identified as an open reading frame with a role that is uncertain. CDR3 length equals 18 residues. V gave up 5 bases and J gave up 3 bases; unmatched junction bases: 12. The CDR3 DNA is TGCGCCAGCAGTAGGGGGACTGGACAGGGGGGATCTAATGAAAAACTGTTTTTT. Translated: CASSRGTGQGGSNEKLFF.

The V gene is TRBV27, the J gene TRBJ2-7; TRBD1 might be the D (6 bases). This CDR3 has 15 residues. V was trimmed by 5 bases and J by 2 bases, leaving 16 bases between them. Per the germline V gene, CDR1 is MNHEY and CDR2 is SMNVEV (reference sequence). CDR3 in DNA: TGTGCCAGCAGTCCCCGCGGACAGCCGCCCTACGAGCAGTACTTC. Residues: CASSPRGQPPYEQYF.

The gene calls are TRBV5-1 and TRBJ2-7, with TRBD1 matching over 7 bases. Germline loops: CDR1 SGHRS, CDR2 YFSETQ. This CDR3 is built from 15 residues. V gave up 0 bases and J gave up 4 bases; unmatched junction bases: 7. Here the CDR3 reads CASSLEGTDIYEQYF. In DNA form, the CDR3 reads TGCGCCAGCAGCTTGGAGGGGACAGATATATACGAGCAGTACTTC. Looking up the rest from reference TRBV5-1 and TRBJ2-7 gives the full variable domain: KAGVTQTPRYLIKTRGQQVTLSCSPISGHRSVSWYQQTPGQGLQFLFEYFSETQRNKGNFPGRFSGRQFSNSRSEMNVSTLELGDSALYLCASSLEGTDIYEQYFGPGTRLTVT.

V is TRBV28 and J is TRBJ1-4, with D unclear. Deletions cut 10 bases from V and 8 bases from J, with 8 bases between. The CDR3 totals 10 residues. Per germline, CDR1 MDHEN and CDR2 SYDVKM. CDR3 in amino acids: CATGREKLFF. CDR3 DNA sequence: TGTGCCACCGGGAGGGAAAAACTGTTTTTT.

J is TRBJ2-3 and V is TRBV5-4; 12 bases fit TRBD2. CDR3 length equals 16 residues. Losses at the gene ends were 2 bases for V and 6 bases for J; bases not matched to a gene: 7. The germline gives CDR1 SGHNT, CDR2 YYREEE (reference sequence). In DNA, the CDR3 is TGTGCCAGCAGCTTCACTAGCGGGGGGCGGGTGGATACGCAGTATTTT. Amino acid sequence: CASSFTSGGRVDTQYF.

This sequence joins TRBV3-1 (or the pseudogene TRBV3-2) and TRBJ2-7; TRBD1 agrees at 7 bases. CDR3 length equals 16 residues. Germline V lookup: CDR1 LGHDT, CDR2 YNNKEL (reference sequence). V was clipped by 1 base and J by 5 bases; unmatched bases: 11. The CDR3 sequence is CASSQGWTGTGHEQYF. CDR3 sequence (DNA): TGTGCCAGCAGCCAAGGTTGGACAGGCACCGGCCACGAGCAGTACTTC.

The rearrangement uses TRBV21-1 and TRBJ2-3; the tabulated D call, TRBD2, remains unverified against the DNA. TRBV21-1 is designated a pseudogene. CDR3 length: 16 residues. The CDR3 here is CASSKDRGLGGDTQYF. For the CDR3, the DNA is TGTGCCAGCAGCAAAGATCGGGGGTTGGGGGGAGATACGCAGTATTTT.

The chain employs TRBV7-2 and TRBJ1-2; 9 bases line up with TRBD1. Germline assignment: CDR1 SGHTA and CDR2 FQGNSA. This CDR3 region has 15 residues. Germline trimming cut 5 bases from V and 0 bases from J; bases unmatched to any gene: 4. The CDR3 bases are TGTGCCAGCAGCCCCGACAGGGGGACTAACTATGGCTACACCTTC. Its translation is CASSPDRGTNYGYTF.

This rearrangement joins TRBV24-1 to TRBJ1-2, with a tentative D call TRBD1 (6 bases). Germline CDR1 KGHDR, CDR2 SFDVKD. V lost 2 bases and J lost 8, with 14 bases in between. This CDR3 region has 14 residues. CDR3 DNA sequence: TGTGCCACCAGTGATTCTCGGCAGGGGATGGGCTACACCTTC. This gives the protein CATSDSRQGMGYTF.

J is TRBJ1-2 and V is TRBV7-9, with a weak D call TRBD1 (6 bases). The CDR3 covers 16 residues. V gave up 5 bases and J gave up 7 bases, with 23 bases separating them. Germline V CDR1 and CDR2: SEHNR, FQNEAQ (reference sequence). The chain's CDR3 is CASSPNYGQTGFGYTF. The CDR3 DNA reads TGTGCCAGCAGCCCGAACTACGGACAGACCGGTTTTGGCTACACCTTC.

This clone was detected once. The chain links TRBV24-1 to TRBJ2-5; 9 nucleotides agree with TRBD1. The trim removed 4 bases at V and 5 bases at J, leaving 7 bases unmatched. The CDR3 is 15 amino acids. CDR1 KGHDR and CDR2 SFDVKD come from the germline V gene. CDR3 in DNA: TGTGCCACCAGTGACTCCAACAGGGGGCTGGAGACCCAGTACTTC. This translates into CATSDSNRGLETQYF.